Following are 32 T cell receptor beta chains from one sample sequenced in a study of CD8+ T cells in alopecia areata. Isolated RNA was reverse transcribed into cDNA used as the sequencing template. Clones were read by immunoSEQ multiplex PCR, and TCRdb kept only the in-frame ones, dropping some. The sample has roughly 140,000 clones; around 49% are singletons. Here the sequenced sample was CD4+ T cells sorted from blood, taken at week 0. The receptors come from a human donor with alopecia areata.

The chain joins TRBV7-3 to TRBJ2-1; D unclear. V was pared by 2 bases and J by 9 bases, with 11 bases between. CDR3 size: 13 residues. The germline gives CDR1 SGHTA, CDR2 FQGTGA. This CDR3 reads CASSLFSESEQFF. The CDR3, as DNA: TGTGCCAGCAGCTTATTCTCCGAGAGTGAGCAGTTCTTC.

This clone has a handful of counts. The rearrangement links TRBV29-1 to TRBJ1-1; D unclear. Between the trimmed V and J ends, which lost 3 bases and 0 bases, there was a span of 8 bases. CDR1 SQVTM and CDR2 ANQGSEA come from the germline V gene. The CDR3 is 13 amino acids. This CDR3 is CSVERHLNTEAFF. CDR3 bases: TGCAGCGTTGAGCGCCACCTGAACACTGAAGCTTTCTTT. The full variable domain, rest sourced from reference TRBV29-1 and TRBJ1-1, is SAVISQKPSRDICQRGTSLTIQCQVDSQVTMMFWYRQQPGQSLTLIATANQGSEATYESGFVIDKFPISRPNLTFSTLTVSNMSPEDSSIYLCSVERHLNTEAFFGQGTRLTVV.

Details on this clone: The same CDR3 can be traced to other DNA sequences in this sample. The genes are TRBV9 and TRBJ2-7, with D possibly being TRBD1 (5 bases). V lost 4 bases and J lost 3, with 8 bases in between. The CDR3 loop spans 12 amino acids. Per germline, CDR1 SGDLS and CDR2 YYNGEE. For the CDR3, the DNA is TGTGCCAGCAGCCGAGACAGCTACGAGCAGTACTTC. Protein product: CASSRDSYEQYF.

V and J are TRBV5-1 and TRBJ2-3, with TRBD2 matching 13 bases. This CDR3 is built from 17 residues. Unmatched junction bases numbered 7, after V lost 3 bases and J lost 3 bases. The germline CDR1 and CDR2 sequences are SGHRS and YFSETQ. The CDR3 here is CASSSYGLAGATDTQYF. As DNA, the CDR3 is TGCGCCAGCAGCTCCTATGGACTAGCGGGAGCGACAGATACGCAGTATTTT.

The genes are TRBV5-1 and TRBJ2-5; weak D call: TRBD1 (6 bases). Germline V gives CDR1 SGHRS, CDR2 YFSETQ. V was shortened by 0 bases and J by 4 bases, with 16 bases between the two germline ends. The CDR3 length is 16 residues. CDR3 DNA sequence: TGCGCCAGCAGCTTGGCCGGTCAGGGGATACGAGAGACCCAGTACTTC. This translates into CASSLAGQGIRETQYF. The whole variable domain, filled in from reference TRBV5-1 and TRBJ2-5, reads KAGVTQTPRYLIKTRGQQVTLSCSPISGHRSVSWYQQTPGQGLQFLFEYFSETQRNKGNFPGRFSGRQFSNSRSEMNVSTLELGDSALYLCASSLAGQGIRETQYFGPGTRLLVL.

This sequence joins TRBV19 and TRBJ2-6; D is possibly TRBD1 (6 bases). Trimming stripped 9 bases from V and 0 bases from J, with 9 bases between. This CDR3 spans 14 amino acids. The V gene's germline CDR1 is LNHDA and CDR2 SQIVND (reference sequence). The CDR3 spells CASKQGSGANVLTF. Written as DNA, the CDR3 is TGTGCCAGCAAACAGGGCTCTGGGGCCAACGTCCTGACTTTC.

In this sample, this clone turned up a few times. This rearrangement joins TRBV6-5 to TRBJ2-7; D call uncertain. Germline V lookup: CDR1 MNHEY, CDR2 SVGAGI. The V end lost 6 bases, the J end lost 4 bases, and 13 bases lay between the germline ends. The CDR3 is made up of 13 amino acids. In nucleotides, the CDR3 is TGTGCCAGCAGAAGACACTTCTCTTACGAGCAGTACTTC. Translation gives CASRRHFSYEQYF.

This chain connects TRBV30 to TRBJ2-5; D perhaps matches TRBD2 (6 bases). This CDR3 is built from 13 residues. V lost 4 bases, J lost 5 bases, and 14 bases lay in between. Germline CDR1 is GTSNPN and CDR2 is SVGIG (reference sequence). The CDR3 protein is CAWKGGMMETQYF. CDR3 coding DNA: TGTGCCTGGAAAGGCGGGATGATGGAGACCCAGTACTTC.

This chain connects TRBV30 to TRBJ1-3, with D uncertain. Germline V gene data show CDR1 as GTSNPN and CDR2 as SVGIG (reference sequence). Trimming shortened V by 5 bases and J by 4 bases, and 6 bases separated the two germline ends. This CDR3 has 11 residues. The CDR3 nucleotides are TGTGCCTGGGCTCAAGGAAACACCATATATTTT. The encoded protein is CAWAQGNTIYF. Full variable domain (missing parts from reference TRBV30 and TRBJ1-3): SQTIHQWPATLVQPVGSPLSLECTVEGTSNPNLYWYRQAAGRGLQLLFYSVGIGQISSEVPQNLSASRPQDRQFILSSKKLLLSDSGFYLCAWAQGNTIYFGEGSWLTVV.

The gene calls are TRBV4-3 and TRBJ1-4, with 7 bases lining up with TRBD1. The ends lost 7 bases at V and 4 bases at J; junction bases unmatched: 6. The length of the CDR3 is 14 residues. Germline V lookup: CDR1 LGHNA, CDR2 YSLEER. Written as DNA, the CDR3 is TGCGCCAGCACCCGGGACAGAAATAATGAAAAACTGTTTTTT. Protein product: CASTRDRNNEKLFF.

The chain has TRBV9 and TRBJ1-1; no clear D. Per the germline V gene, CDR1 is SGDLS and CDR2 is YYNGEE. This CDR3 has 13 amino acids. The V and J ends lost 5 bases and 6 bases respectively, with 14 bases between them. CDR3 in amino acids: CASSVVGSAEAFF. The CDR3 DNA sequence: TGTGCCAGCAGTGTTGTGGGGTCGGCTGAAGCTTTCTTT.

This chain connects TRBV29-1 to TRBJ2-1; 9 bases match TRBD2. The CDR3 sequence is 15 residues long. The V gene's germline CDR1 is SQVTM and CDR2 ANQGSEA. CDR3 residues: CIPVDGGRASNEQFF. DNA of the CDR3: TGCATCCCCGTAGACGGCGGGAGGGCCTCCAATGAGCAGTTCTTC.

This chain connects TRBV15 to TRBJ2-4, with D maybe TRBD2 (6 bases). V lost 0 bases and J lost 2, with 23 bases in between. This CDR3 contains 20 residues. Per the germline V gene, CDR1 is LNHNV and CDR2 is YYDKDF (reference sequence). The CDR3 region is CATSREGGELLLGTKNIQYF. The CDR3, as DNA: TGTGCCACCAGCAGAGAAGGAGGGGAGCTACTTTTGGGGACCAAAAACATTCAGTACTTC.

V gene TRBV29-1 combines with J gene TRBJ2-3; 7 bases are shared with TRBD1. There are 15 residues in the CDR3. The germline V gene has CDR1 SQVTM and CDR2 ANQGSEA. The ends lost 4 bases at V and 4 bases at J; junction bases unmatched: 11. The CDR3 DNA follows: TGCAGCGTTGCCCCAAAACAGGGGCCGGCAGATACGCAGTATTTT. This encodes CSVAPKQGPADTQYF.

The V gene is TRBV5-6, the J gene TRBJ1-5; TRBD1 might be the D (5 bases). Germline lookup yields CDR1 SGHDT and CDR2 YYEEEE. V was clipped by 0 bases and J by 9 bases, with 10 bases between them. The CDR3 totals 13 residues. DNA of the CDR3: TGTGCCAGCAGCTTGGGGGGCCTGATGCCCCAGCATTTT. It encodes CASSLGGLMPQHF.

The gene calls are TRBV30 and TRBJ2-4, with no clear D. Trimming stripped 3 bases from V and 0 bases from J, with 9 bases between. Germline lookup yields CDR1 GTSNPN and CDR2 SVGIG (reference sequence). The CDR3 spans 14 residues. The CDR3 bases are TGTGCCTGGAGGTCCCCAGGAGCCAAAAACATTCAGTACTTC. Protein sequence: CAWRSPGAKNIQYF.

The chain employs TRBV27 and TRBJ2-7; D is unclear. Trimming pared 1 base from V and 4 bases from J, leaving 14 bases between. This CDR3 contains 15 residues. Germline CDR1 and CDR2: MNHEY and SMNVEV (reference sequence). CDR3 residues: CASSLWSSSEYEQYF. Written as DNA, the CDR3 is TGTGCCAGCAGTTTATGGTCTTCTTCAGAGTACGAGCAGTACTTC.

This clone has only a few counts. The chain is built from TRBV21-1 and TRBJ1-5. TRBV21-1 is noted as a pseudogene. This CDR3 has 14 amino acids. CDR3 residues: CASSKVGGNQPQHF. The CDR3, as DNA: TGTGCCAGCAGCAAAGTGGGGGGAAATCAGCCCCAGCATTTT.

In this sample, this clone turned up a few times. In this CDR3 the conserved last residue, phenylalanine or tryptophan, is missing, so a read error is likely. The DNA is left out, because the CDR3 cannot be placed on it with certainty; the CDR3 is given as TCRdb lists it. CDR3 sequence reads: CASNDGDRGRAAL. V is TRBV25-1 and J is TRBJ2-7; TRBD1, the table's D call, was not compared with the DNA. Germline V lookup: CDR1 MGHDK, CDR2 SYGVNS. The CDR3 numbers 13 amino acids, ends counted.

J is TRBJ2-5 and V is TRBV6-5; D might be TRBD2 (5 bases). CDR3 length: 15 residues. Germline lookup yields CDR1 MNHEY and CDR2 SVGAGI. Trimming removed 4 bases from V and 4 bases from J, with 16 bases in between. Here the CDR3 DNA reads TGTGCCAGCAGTTCAAGACGGCTGGCGGGAGAGACCCAGTACTTC. Amino acids: CASSSRRLAGETQYF.

This clone was detected only a few times. J is TRBJ2-3 and V is TRBV4-3; 7 bases line up with TRBD2. CDR3 length: 16 amino acids. The trim removed 1 base at V and 5 bases at J, leaving 9 bases unmatched. Germline CDR1 LGHNA, CDR2 YSLEER. CDR3 DNA sequence: TGCGCCAGCAGCCAAGCCAGCGGGATGAGCGTAGATACGCAGTATTTT. Its translation: CASSQASGMSVDTQYF.

In its sample, this clone was seen once. This chain uses TRBV29-1 with TRBJ1-1; D ambiguous. Germline-derived CDR1 and CDR2 are SQVTM and ANQGSEA. Trimming removed 6 bases at V and 6 bases at J, with 14 bases between. The CDR3 spans 12 residues. CDR3 amino acids: CSVKPNSAEAFF. CDR3 DNA: TGCAGCGTAAAACCCAACAGCGCTGAAGCTTTCTTT.

The rearrangement links TRBV7-9 to TRBJ2-1; TRBD2 aligns across 7 bases. CDR1 SEHNR and CDR2 FQNEAQ come from the germline V gene (reference sequence). CDR3 length: 13 residues. V gave up 7 bases and J gave up 11 bases; unmatched junction bases: 11. The chain's CDR3 is CASTRGEGLKQFF. For the CDR3, the DNA is TGTGCCAGCACCCGAGGGGAGGGGCTGAAGCAGTTCTTC.

The genes are TRBV7-9 and TRBJ1-1; no firm D call. Germline loops: CDR1 SEHNR, CDR2 FQNEAQ (reference sequence). Trimming removed 1 base from V and 0 bases from J, with 9 bases in between. The CDR3 totals 15 residues. The DNA for the CDR3 is TGTGCCAGCAGCTTAGGCCGAACTATGAACACTGAAGCTTTCTTT. Translating it yields CASSLGRTMNTEAFF.

The chain has TRBV7-2 and TRBJ2-3; possible D gene TRBD2, 5 bases. Trimming stripped 8 bases from V and 2 bases from J, with 14 bases between. The CDR3 has 14 amino acids. The germline CDR1 and CDR2 sequences are SGHTA and FQGNSA. CDR3 DNA: TGTGCCAGCCGCGTGGGGAGTACCACAGATACGCAGTATTTT. Its translation: CASRVGSTTDTQYF.

The V call is TRBV30, the J call TRBJ2-7; TRBD1 might be the D (6 bases). Germline V CDR1 and CDR2: GTSNPN, SVGIG (reference sequence). The length of the CDR3 is 15 residues. The V end was cut by 1 base, the J end by 4 bases, with 17 bases between. CDR3 loop: CAWSGTQGLGYEQYF. The CDR3 region has the DNA TGTGCCTGGAGTGGGACACAGGGCCTAGGGTACGAGCAGTACTTC.

The V call is TRBV20-1, the J call TRBJ2-1; D is uncertain. V lost 6 bases, J lost 10 bases, and 13 bases lay in between. The CDR3 consists of 11 residues. The germline V gene encodes CDR1 DFQATT and CDR2 SNEGSKA (reference sequence). The CDR3 loop is CSAHGLGEQFF. DNA for the CDR3: TGCAGTGCCCACGGGCTCGGGGAGCAGTTCTTC.

The chain has TRBV30 and TRBJ1-2; D gene ambiguous. Germline values: CDR1 GTSNPN, CDR2 SVGIG (reference sequence). This CDR3 has 13 amino acids. V was shortened by 2 bases and J by 2 bases, with 9 bases between the two germline ends. CDR3: CAWSPGRNYGYTF. CDR3 sequence (DNA): TGTGCCTGGAGTCCCGGGCGCAACTATGGCTACACCTTC.

The V and J genes are TRBV23-1 and TRBJ2-2, with 11 bases aligning to TRBD1. TRBV23-1 is known as an ORF, though its function is uncertain. The CDR3 has 15 amino acids. Trimming at V came to 7 bases and at J to 7 bases, leaving 8 bases not matched to a gene. In DNA form, the CDR3 reads TGCGCCAGCACCCCGGACAGGGGGCGCGGCGGGGAGCTGTTTTTT. Protein: CASTPDRGRGGELFF.

The chain uses TRBV6-1 and TRBJ2-1; no clear D gene. Germline V lookup: CDR1 MNHNS, CDR2 SASEGT. The germline V and J ends were trimmed by 1 base and 0 bases, with 4 bases remaining between them. This CDR3 region has 14 residues. The CDR3 loop reads CASSEGISYNEQFF. CDR3 nucleotides: TGTGCCAGCAGTGAAGGAATCTCCTACAATGAGCAGTTCTTC.

The rearrangement links TRBV6-6 to TRBJ2-3, with TRBD1 matching 11 bases. Germline loops: CDR1 MNHNY, CDR2 SVGAGI (reference sequence). Unmatched junction bases numbered 7, after V lost 4 bases and J lost 4 bases. The CDR3 has 16 amino acids. This CDR3 is CASSSGQGATADTQYF. The CDR3 DNA is TGTGCCAGCAGTTCCGGACAGGGGGCGACGGCAGATACGCAGTATTTT.

In this sample, this clone turned up a few times. V and J are TRBV30 and TRBJ2-1; D may be TRBD1 (6 bases). Germline assignment: CDR1 GTSNPN and CDR2 SVGIG (reference sequence). V lost 0 bases, J lost 9 bases, and 15 bases lay in between. This CDR3 contains 14 residues. CDR3 in amino acids: CAWSVGGSGIEQFF. In DNA form, the CDR3 reads TGTGCCTGGAGTGTAGGGGGTAGTGGGATTGAGCAGTTCTTC.